This T cell receptor (beta chain) was captured by sequencing in a study of CD8 T cells in ankylosing spondylitis. With molecular barcodes, quantitative 5'-RACE was used to make the TCR beta libraries. TCRdb passed the 5' RACE reads through MiXCR, listing each CDR3 protein once. The sample lists roughly 91,000 distinct CDR3 sequences; roughly 8.3% were seen once. This clonotype was counted at least ten times. This CDR3 has 15 residues. The germline V gene encodes CDR1 WNHNN and CDR2 SYGVQD (reference sequence). The ends were cut back, 4 bases at V and 3 bases at J, with 15 bases in the middle. The sample consisted of blood, either unsorted or a sorted T cell fraction (not recorded which). The chain employs TRBV10-1 and TRBJ2-5; D unclear. This TCR was recovered from a male donor with ankylosing spondylitis or in good health (not recorded which). The CDR3 nucleotides read TGCGCCAGCAGTGGAGGACCGCGGCCGAAAGAGACCCAGTACTTC. Translated: CASSGGPRPKETQYF.